This T cell receptor (beta chain) was sequenced in a study of T cells after yellow fever vaccination. The study's findings and limits: Secondary responses were weaker yet peaked faster, day 5 versus 15. There was a possibility that FACS-sorted repertoires contained abundant clonotypes contaminating from the bulk population. After the booster, 96% of CD4 and approximately 87% of CD8 primary-response clones were re-detected.

TCRdb independently ran MiXCR on the 5' RACE reads; one entry per CDR3 protein. This table has under 300,000 distinct CDR3 sequences, about 7.1% appearing once. Germline-derived CDR1 and CDR2 are SGHTS and YDEGEE. Trimming stripped 2 bases from V and 2 bases from J, with 16 bases between. The length of the CDR3 is 17 residues. With regard to this clonotype: Its antigen is unknown.

This specimen was CD4+ T cells sorted from PBMCs, taken 15 days after the yellow fever booster vaccination. The V call is TRBV5-8, the J call TRBJ2-2; TRBD2 might be the D (6 bases). The clonotype comes from a man aged 25 to 40 who received the YFV17D yellow fever vaccine. CDR3 DNA: TGTGCCAGCAGCTTTCGGAGGGGTTACCGAAACACCGGGGAGCTGTTTTTT. Its translation is CASSFRRGYRNTGELFF. Based on the CDR3 plus reference TRBV5-8 and TRBJ2-2, the full variable domain is EAGVTQSPTHLIKTRGQQATLRCSPISGHTSVYWYQQALGLGLQFLLWYDEGEERNRGNFPPRFSGRQFPNYSSELNVNALELEDSALYLCASSFRRGYRNTGELFFGEGSRLTVL.